This TCR beta chain was identified in a study of low-dose radiotherapy and immunotherapy resistance in tumors. At the level of the study: A total of 6.5 Gy was given to Cohort 1 as 0.5 Gy per fraction every 2 weeks. Across 26 weeks, 13 Gy in total went to Cohort 2, delivered as 1 Gy per fraction every two weeks.

Eligibility required advanced solid tumors lacking tumor-infiltrating lymphocytes. Per germline, CDR1 MDHEN and CDR2 SYDVKM. The CDR3 totals 16 residues. V dropped 2 bases and J dropped 2 bases, with 16 bases sitting between them. First-strand cDNA relied on TRAV- and TRBV-specific primers spanning alpha and beta chains. Amplification of TCRs used a constant-region primer and V-primer adapter for roughly 18 PCR cycles. One entry per CDR3 protein results from TCRdb running MiXCR on the reads. The sample lists roughly 13,000 distinct CDR3 sequences; less than 65% were seen once. The TCR sequence derives from a human donor with advanced metastatic prostate, ovarian, gallbladder or colorectal cancer (not recorded which). This table probably holds off-target reads from a library built for another chain. V is TRBV28 and J is TRBJ2-7, with D possibly called TRBD1 or TRBD2 (5 bases each). The CDR3 sequence: CASSLNRRSPTYEQYF. CDR3 nucleotides: TGTGCCAGCAGTTTAAACAGGAGGTCCCCTACCTACGAGCAGTACTTC.